The present entry profiles one T cell receptor (beta chain) with its context. No cognate antigen has been identified for it. No per-base quality is available; no much larger clone lies one base away. The intended sense of this specimen's treatment or condition label: oral pan-JAK inhibitor, 5-10 mg twice daily. Lesional scalp punch biopsies and peripheral blood were obtained from alopecia areata patients. PBMCs were isolated by density centrifugation and stained for CD3, CD4 and CD8, and CD4+ and CD8+ T cells were sorted on a FACSAria. The junction carries 7 bases between V and J, which are trimmed by 2 bases and 0 bases respectively. From its cysteine to its phenylalanine, the CDR3 spans 14 amino acids. This entry keeps only the CDR3 DNA: 42 bases, framed from base 1. The germline V gene yields ENHRY for CDR1 and SYGVKD for CDR2. This sample stems from a study of CD8+ T cells in alopecia areata (dated by TCRdb to the late 2010s). For context, the study as a whole: Treated patients were enrolled in an open-label pilot trial of oral tofacitinib, 5 to 10 mg twice daily, for moderate-to-severe alopecia areata. Tofacitinib was given for 6 to 18 months, followed by 6 months of follow-up off drug to assess delayed response and recurrence. Disease severity in treated patients was measured with the SALT score, which quantifies the percentage of affected scalp surface area. In both human patients and the C3H/HeJ mouse model, the study applied high-throughput TCRbeta sequencing to look at T cell clonal expansion in alopecia areata. On the human side, TCRbeta sequencing was run on scalp tissue and on sorted CD4+ and CD8+ peripheral blood T cells from healthy controls and from alopecia areata patients with either patchy or totalis/universalis disease. Biopsies were taken from tofacitinib-treated patients at baseline and at 4 and 24 weeks of treatment, and a later scalp biopsy was taken in several of the tofacitinib-treated patients. Scalp clonality was compared across normal scalp (n=4), patchy alopecia areata scalp (n=8), and alopecia totalis/universalis scalp (n=8). RNA was extracted with the PAXgene miRNA kit for fixed scalp, the miRNeasy kit for PBMCs, and the RNeasy kit for mouse skin. immunoSEQ multiplex PCR using 35 Vbeta forward primers and 13 Jbeta reverse primers was used to amplify TCRbeta CDR3 regions. The investigation overall reported the following: Lesional scalp, especially in alopecia totalis/universalis, showed higher clonality and more expanded CD8+ clones than normal scalp, suggesting antigenic drive. Tofacitinib significantly decreased scalp clonality and the number of expanded CD8+ clones among the top 100 scalp clones. Shared TCR sequences between patients were less evident than in mice, which may be partly attributable to HLA diversity in the patient population. Because the treated cohort was small and had just a single nonresponder, larger studies are needed to establish links between baseline CD8+ expansion and response. Many expanded lesional clones persisted in scalp and blood during tofacitinib treatment, which may partly explain relapse after stopping treatment. Unlike mouse skin, which is dominated by gammadelta T cells, normal human skin has resident alphabeta T cells that are also sequenced, and this complicates analysis of the scalp TCR repertoire.

The receptor library was made with the immunoSEQ multiplex PCR assay. To provide template for TCR sequencing, every sample had RNA extracted and reverse transcribed into cDNA. First-strand cDNA was synthesized using SuperScript III with a 2:1 mix of oligo-dT and random hexamers. A synthetic immune receptor repertoire was used to measure amplification bias, and any remaining bias was corrected computationally. As for the authors' bioinformatics: Raw reads were preprocessed to remove errors, and CDR3 was defined according to IMGT conventions as the region from the conserved cysteine to phenylalanine. Clonality was computed as 1 minus the Shannon entropy, with the entropy normalized by log2 of the number of productive unique TCRs. CD4 or CD8 identity of scalp clones was inferred by cross-referencing scalp TCRbeta sequences with sorted blood CD4 and CD8 repertoires. The clones in this table, taken by TCRdb from immuneACCESS, are in-frame only. Not every clone is retained; where verified, under half of the shortfall comes from an unresolved V gene, and the cause of the rest is unknown. V and J calls and clone size come straight from that table; D and trimming were deduced from the DNA. The sample yields a few hundred thousand clones; approximately 72% were counted once. The top ten constitute more than 0.95% of the sample.

This TCR came from a human donor with alopecia areata. This sequence uses TRBV10-3 and TRBJ1-2, with no reliable assignment of the D segment. The material was CD4+ T cells sorted from blood, obtained at week 44, from a patient treated with tofacitinib. The CDR3 protein: CAISESDTNYGYTF. The DNA sequence is TGTGCCATCAGTGAGAGCGACACTAACTATGGCTACACCTTC.